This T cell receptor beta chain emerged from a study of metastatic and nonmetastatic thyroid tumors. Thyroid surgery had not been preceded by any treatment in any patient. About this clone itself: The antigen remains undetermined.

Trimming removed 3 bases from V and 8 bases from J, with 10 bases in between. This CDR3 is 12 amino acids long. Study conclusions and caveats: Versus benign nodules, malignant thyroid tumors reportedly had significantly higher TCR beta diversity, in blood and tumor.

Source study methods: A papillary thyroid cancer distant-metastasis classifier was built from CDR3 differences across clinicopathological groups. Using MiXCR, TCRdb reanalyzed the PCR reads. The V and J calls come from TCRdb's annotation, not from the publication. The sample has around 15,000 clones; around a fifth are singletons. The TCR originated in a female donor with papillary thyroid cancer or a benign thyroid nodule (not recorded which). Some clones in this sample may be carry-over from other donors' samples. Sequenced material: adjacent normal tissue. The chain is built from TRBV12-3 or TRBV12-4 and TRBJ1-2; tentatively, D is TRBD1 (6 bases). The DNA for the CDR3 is TGTGCCAGCAGTTTTGGCACAGGGGGCTACACCTTC. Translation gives CASSFGTGGYTF.